Listed below are T cell receptor beta chains from one sample, sequenced in a study of T cell responses to AZD1222 COVID-19 vaccine. Sequencing was performed with immunoSEQ multiplex PCR; in TCRdb, only in-frame clones are kept and a portion is missing. The table includes over 100,000 clones, approximately 87% detected once. Source: peripheral blood, taken on day 0 of AZD1222 vaccination. These receptors were taken from an adult in good health. The CDR3 runs from the conserved cysteine through the conserved F or W. D genes are given only for firm matches. Where a row states a size, it is once, few, many or the class of an expanded clone; other rows omit it.

>.|TRBJ2-1|TRBV24-1|few
TGTGCCACCAGTGATGGACAGATCTACAATGAGCAGTTCTTC
CATSDGQIYNEQFF
>TRBD2|TRBJ2-3|TRBV5-4|.
TGTGCCAGCAGCTTGGGACTAGCGGGATCTAGCACAGATACGCAGTATTTT
CASSLGLAGSSTDTQYF
>.|TRBJ2-1|TRBV3-1/TRBV3-2|.
TGTGCCAGCAGCCAAGTGGTTTGGAATGAGCAGTTCTTC
CASSQVVWNEQFF
>.|TRBJ1-1|TRBV7-6|.
TGTGCCAGCAGCTTAGCACAACAGGGTACCACTGAAGCTTTCTTT
CASSLAQQGTTEAFF
>.|TRBJ2-7|TRBV15|.
TGTGCCACCAGCAGAGAAAAACGTGGTCGGTTCAATTTCGGGCAGTACTTC
CATSREKRGRFNFGQYF
>.|TRBJ2-5|TRBV6-2/TRBV6-3|once
TGTGCCAGCAGTTGGCTTAGTGGGACCCAGTACTTC
CASSWLSGTQYF
>.|TRBJ1-2|TRBV29-1|.
TGCAGCGTTGATAGTTCCTACACCTTC
CSVDSSYTF
>.|TRBJ2-7|TRBV4-1|.
TGCGCCAGCCTCCCCCGGGACGGTCCGTCCGGGCAGTACTTC
CASLPRDGPSGQYF
>TRBD2|TRBJ2-3|TRBV6-1|.
TGTGCCAGCAGTGCTAGACTAGCGGGAGGCCGGGATACGCAGTATTTT
CASSARLAGGRDTQYF
>TRBD1|TRBJ2-7|TRBV7-6|.
TGTGCCAGCAGCATACTCACAGGGGTTGAGCAGTACTTC
CASSILTGVEQYF
>TRBD1|TRBJ2-5|TRBV9|.
TGTGCCAGCAGCCCTGACAGGGCGCGGCAAGAGACCCAGTACTTC
CASSPDRARQETQYF
>.|TRBJ1-2|TRBV28|.
TGTGCCAGCAGTCCCGGTGCGTTTGGGGCTTTCTATGGCTACACCTTC
CASSPGAFGAFYGYTF
>.|TRBJ1-1|TRBV28|.
TGTGCCAGCACCTTGGACAGCGAGGTCGATCCTTTCTTT
CASTLDSEVDPFF
>.|TRBJ1-6|TRBV30|.
TGTGCCTGGATGGGGGGTGGGGATAATTCACCCCTCCACTTT
CAWMGGGDNSPLHF
>.|TRBJ1-1|TRBV7-2|.
TGTGCCAGCAGCGCCACTAGTAACACTGAAGCTTTCTTT
CASSATSNTEAFF